These T cell receptor beta chains were read from a single sample in a study of blood T cell repertoires in COVID-19. The protocol was immunoSEQ multiplex PCR, while the TCRdb copy is restricted to in-frame clones and leaves out a portion. The data contain a few hundred thousand clones, approximately 82% of them singletons. The specimen was peripheral blood. The receptors shown here come from an elderly woman with acute or convalescent COVID-19. CDR3s include the opening cysteine and the closing phenylalanine or tryptophan. A D gene is named only where the DNA matches it firmly. The listing skips clone size in some rows; elsewhere it reads once, few, many or a size class.

D | J | size | V | DNA | CDR3
TRBD1 | TRBJ1-1 | - | TRBV30 | TGTGCCTGGAGTACAGGGGGAAGGACTTTCTTT | CAWSTGGRTFF
- | TRBJ1-2 | - | TRBV7-2 | TGTGCCAGCAGCGCCTCGGTCCAATATGGCTACACCTTC | CASSASVQYGYTF
- | TRBJ1-2 | - | TRBV30 | TGTGCCTTAAGTGCAGGGACTAACTATGGCTACACCTTC | CALSAGTNYGYTF
TRBD1 | TRBJ2-1 | - | TRBV10-3 | TGTGCCATCAGGGATGACAGGGGAAATATGCATGAGCAGTTCTTC | CAIRDDRGNMHEQFF
- | TRBJ2-5 | - | TRBV9 | TGTGCCAGCAGCGTAGGCCTGATAGTGACCGGGGGAACTCGAGAGACCCAGTACTTC | CASSVGLIVTGGTRETQYF
- | TRBJ1-3 | - | TRBV5-5 | TGTGCCAGCAGTTCGGCAGGGGCCTACTCTGGAAACACCATATATTTT | CASSSAGAYSGNTIYF
- | TRBJ2-2 | - | TRBV9 | TGTGCCAGCAGCGTAGTGGGGGGGCAGACCGGGGAGCTGTTTTTT | CASSVVGGQTGELFF
- | TRBJ2-7 | - | TRBV5-1 | TGCGCCAGCAGCCCCCCGACAGACTACGAGCAGTACTTC | CASSPPTDYEQYF
- | TRBJ1-6 | - | TRBV5-1 | TGCGCCAGCAGCCAGGACGGGACATCGAATTCACCCCTCCACTTT | CASSQDGTSNSPLHF
TRBD1 | TRBJ2-5 | - | TRBV5-4 | TGTGCCAGCAGCTCAGGACAGACAGGGCAAGAGACCCAGTACTTC | CASSSGQTGQETQYF
TRBD1 | TRBJ1-6 | once | TRBV5-1 | TGCGCCAGCAGTAGGAACAGGGGAAATTCACCCCTCCACTTT | CASSRNRGNSPLHF